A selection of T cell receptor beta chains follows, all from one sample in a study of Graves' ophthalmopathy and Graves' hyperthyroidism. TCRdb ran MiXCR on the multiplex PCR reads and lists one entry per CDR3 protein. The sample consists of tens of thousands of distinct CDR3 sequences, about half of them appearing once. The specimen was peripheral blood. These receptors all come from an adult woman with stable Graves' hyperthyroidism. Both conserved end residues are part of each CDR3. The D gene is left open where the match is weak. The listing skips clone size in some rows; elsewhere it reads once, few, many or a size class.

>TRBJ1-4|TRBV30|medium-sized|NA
TGTGCCTTAGGGGGGAATGGTGAAAAACTGTTTTTT
CALGGNGEKLFF
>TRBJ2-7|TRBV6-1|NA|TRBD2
TGTGCCAGCACAGACCCTACTAGCGGGAGAGGGGACGAGCAGTACTTC
CASTDPTSGRGDEQYF
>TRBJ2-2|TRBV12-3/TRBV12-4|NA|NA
TGCGCCAGCAGTCTTTCCAGTGAGGGAATGCTTTGGAATGCCGGGGAGCTGTTTTTT
CASSLSSEGMLWNAGELFF
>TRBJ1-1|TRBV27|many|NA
TGTGCCAGCAGTTTACAGGGGAGGAACACTGAAGCTTTCTTT
CASSLQGRNTEAFF
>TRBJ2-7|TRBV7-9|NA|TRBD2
TGTGCCAGCAGCTACACCTCCGGGACTAGCGGGAGTCTTACGTACGAGCAGTACTTC
CASSYTSGTSGSLTYEQYF
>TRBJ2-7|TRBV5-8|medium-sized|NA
TGTGCCAGCAGCTTGCTCCCATACGAGCAGTACTTC
CASSLLPYEQYF
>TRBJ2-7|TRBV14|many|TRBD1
TGTGCCAGCAGCCACGGACAGGGGTTAATGTACGAGCAGTACTTC
CASSHGQGLMYEQYF
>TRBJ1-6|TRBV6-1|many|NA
TGTGCCAGCAGTGAAGACCCCTCAGGGTTTCGCTCCTATAATTCACCCCTCCACTTT
CASSEDPSGFRSYNSPLHF
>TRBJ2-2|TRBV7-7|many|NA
TGTGCCAGCAGCTTAGATGATAGGACAGACAGAACCACCCGGGAGCTGTTTTTT
CASSLDDRTDRTTRELFF
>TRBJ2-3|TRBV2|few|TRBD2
TGTGCCAGCTTGACTAGCGAAGTAGATACGCAGTATTTT
CASLTSEVDTQYF
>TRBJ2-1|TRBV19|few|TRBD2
TGTGCCAGCCACCCCCGACTAGCGGACAATGAGCAGTTCTTC
CASHPRLADNEQFF
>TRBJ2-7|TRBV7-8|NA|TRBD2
TGTGCCAGCGGGACGGGGGGGCCCGACGAGCAGTACTTC
CASGTGGPDEQYF
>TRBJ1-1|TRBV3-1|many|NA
TGTGCCAGCAGCCAAGATCGAATGAACACTGAAGCTTTCTTT
CASSQDRMNTEAFF
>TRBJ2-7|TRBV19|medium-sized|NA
TGTGCCAGTATGGGAGGGGGCAATTCCTACGAGCAGTACTTC
CASMGGGNSYEQYF
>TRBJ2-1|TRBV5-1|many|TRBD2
TGCGCCAGCAGCTTGAGACTAGCGGGAGATATCTACAATGAGCAGTTCTTC
CASSLRLAGDIYNEQFF
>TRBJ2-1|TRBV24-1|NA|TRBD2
TGTGCCACCAGTGGCGAGACTAGCGGGGTCTACAATGAGCAGTTCTTC
CATSGETSGVYNEQFF
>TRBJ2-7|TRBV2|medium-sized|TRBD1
TGTGCCAGCTCTGACAGGGTCGGAGTTTCCTACGAGCAGTACTTC
CASSDRVGVSYEQYF
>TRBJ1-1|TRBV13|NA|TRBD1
TGTGCCAGCAGCTCGGACAGGTGGTATACTGAGGCTTTCTTT
CASSSDRWYTEAFF
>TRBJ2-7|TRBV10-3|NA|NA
TGTGCCATCAGTGAGTCCGGGCATTTGAACTACGAGCAGTACTTC
CAISESGHLNYEQYF
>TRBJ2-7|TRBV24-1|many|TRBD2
TGTGCCACCAGTGTCGGGCCTAGCGGGACATACGAGCAGTACTTC
CATSVGPSGTYEQYF
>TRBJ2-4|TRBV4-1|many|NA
TGCGCCAGCAGCCAAGATGGGGCTCTCGTAGCCAAAAACATTCAGTACTTC
CASSQDGALVAKNIQYF
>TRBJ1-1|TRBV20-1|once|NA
TGCAGTGCTAGAGGCACAGCCCTGAACACTGAAGCTTTCTTT
CSARGTALNTEAFF
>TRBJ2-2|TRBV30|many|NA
TGTGCCTGGAATGCAGGGGTTAGGTACACCGGGGAGCTGTTTTTT
CAWNAGVRYTGELFF
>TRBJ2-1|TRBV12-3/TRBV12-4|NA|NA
TGTGCCAGGAGCATACGGGGGGCGAACTACAAAGAGCAGTTCTTC
CARSIRGANYKEQFF
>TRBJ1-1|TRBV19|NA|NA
TGTGCCAGTAGTACCGAGGGACTCATGAACACTGAAGCTTTCTTT
CASSTEGLMNTEAFF
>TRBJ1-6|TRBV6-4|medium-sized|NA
TGTGCCAGCAGTGGAGAGTGGAATTCACCCCTCCACTTT
CASSGEWNSPLHF
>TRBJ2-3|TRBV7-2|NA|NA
TGTGCCAGCAGCAGCGGGCCAAGCACAGATACGCAGTATTTT
CASSSGPSTDTQYF
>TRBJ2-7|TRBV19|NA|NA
TGTGCCTGTAGTGCAAACCGGGACATCTACTACGAGCAGTACTTC
CACSANRDIYYEQYF
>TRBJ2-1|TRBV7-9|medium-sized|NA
TGTGCCGGGGCGGGTATTTACAATGAGCAGTTCTTC
CAGAGIYNEQFF
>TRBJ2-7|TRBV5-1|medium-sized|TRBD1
TGCGCCAGCAGCCTGGGACAGGGAGGGCAGTACTTC
CASSLGQGGQYF
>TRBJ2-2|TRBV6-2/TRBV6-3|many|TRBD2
TGTGCCAGCAGTTACCAATATCTAGCGGGGAACACCGGGGAGCTGTTTTTT
CASSYQYLAGNTGELFF
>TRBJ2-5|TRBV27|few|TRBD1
TGTGCCAGCAGAAGGGACAGGGGGGTTTTAGGAACCCAGTACTTC
CASRRDRGVLGTQYF
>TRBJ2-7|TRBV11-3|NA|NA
TGTGCCAGCAGCTTAGGGTCACAGTCCTACGAGCAGTACTTC
CASSLGSQSYEQYF
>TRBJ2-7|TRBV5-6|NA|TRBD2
TGTGCCAGCAGCACCGGGACTAGCGGGAGCTACGAGCAGTACTTC
CASSTGTSGSYEQYF
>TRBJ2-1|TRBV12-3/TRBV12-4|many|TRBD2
TGTGCCAGCAGCCTAGCGGGAGGGTTTCGCAATGAGCAGTTCTTC
CASSLAGGFRNEQFF
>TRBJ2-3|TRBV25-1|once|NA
TGTGCCAGCAGTGAGAGGGGGACAGATACGCAGTATTTT
CASSERGTDTQYF
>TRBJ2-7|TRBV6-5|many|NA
TGTGCCAGCAGTTACTCGAAAGGAATTAACTCCTACGAGCAGTACTTC
CASSYSKGINSYEQYF
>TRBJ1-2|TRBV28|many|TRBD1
TGTGCCAGCAGTTTAATGACAGGGGGCTTTGAAAATGGCTACACCTTC
CASSLMTGGFENGYTF
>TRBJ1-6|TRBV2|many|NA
TGTGCCAGCAGTGAAAAGTGGGCCCCAGGCCCCTTAGGCCTCCACTTT
CASSEKWAPGPLGLHF
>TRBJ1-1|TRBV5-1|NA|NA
TGCGCCAGCAGCTTGGATGGGGCGAACACTGAAGCTTTCTTT
CASSLDGANTEAFF
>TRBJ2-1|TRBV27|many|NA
TGTGCCAGCAGTTTATTTGTTCGGGCAGCTTACAATGAGCAGTTCTTC
CASSLFVRAAYNEQFF
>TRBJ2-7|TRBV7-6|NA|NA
TGTGCCAGCAGCCGGTACTTGGCGGACGAGCAGTACTTC
CASSRYLADEQYF
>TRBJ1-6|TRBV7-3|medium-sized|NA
TGTGCCAGCAGCTTAGGGTCTCCCTCACCCCTCCACTTT
CASSLGSPSPLHF
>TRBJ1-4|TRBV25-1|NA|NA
TGTGCCAGCACCGTGGGGTCTAATGAAAAACTGTTTTTT
CASTVGSNEKLFF
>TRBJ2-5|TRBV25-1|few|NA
TGTGCCAGCAGCGTAAGTCAGGGAGAAGAGACCCAGTACTTC
CASSVSQGEETQYF